This entry lists 32 T cell receptor beta chains sequenced from one sample in a study of T cells in Graves' hyperthyroidism and ophthalmopathy. Amplification of TCR beta CDR3 regions used RNA as the template. A first-round RT-PCR of the TCR CDR3 used the HTBI primer set. TCRdb re-called the multiplex PCR reads through MiXCR, storing one row per CDR3 protein. This sample has about 690,000 distinct CDR3 sequences, with roughly 17% found just once. Sequences were obtained from blood. These TCRs come from a man in his forties or fifties with Graves' hyperthyroidism.

This clonotype has ten or more counts. The chain recombines TRBV5-1 with TRBJ2-2; 9 positions match TRBD1. The V gene's germline CDR1 is SGHRS and CDR2 YFSETQ. With 2 bases clipped from V and 6 bases from J, the junction kept 5 bases outside the gene matches. The CDR3 length is 15 residues. CDR3 coding DNA: TGCGCCAGCAGCTTACGACAGGGGGATGCCGGGGAGCTGTTTTTT. This codes for CASSLRQGDAGELFF.

This clonotype has a count of ten or more. The rearrangement joins TRBV27 to TRBJ2-7; unclear D gene. Germline CDR1 is MNHEY and CDR2 is SMNVEV (reference sequence). Deletions cut 4 bases from V and 6 bases from J, with 10 bases between. The CDR3 has 12 amino acids. The CDR3 sequence is CASSSEPPEQYF. The CDR3 DNA follows: TGTGCCAGCAGTTCAGAACCCCCCGAGCAGTACTTC.

This clonotype was seen only a few times. The chain uses TRBV7-6 and TRBJ2-7; D remains unclear. The CDR3 is made up of 13 amino acids. V was clipped by 4 bases and J by 3 bases, with 10 bases between them. Germline loops: CDR1 SGHVS, CDR2 FNYEAQ. In nucleotides, the CDR3 is TGTGCCAGCAGCTATTTAACCGGCTACGAGCAGTACTTC. This translates into CASSYLTGYEQYF.

This clonotype appeared a few times. This chain links TRBV7-8 with TRBJ1-5, with D hard to call. The CDR3 is made up of 15 amino acids. The V and J ends lost 6 bases and 0 bases respectively, with 12 bases between them. Germline-derived CDR1 and CDR2 are SGHVS and FQNEAQ. For the CDR3, the DNA is TGTGCCAGCAGAAAGGGCGGGGATAGCAATCAGCCCCAGCATTTT. It specifies CASRKGGDSNQPQHF.

This clonotype was counted many times. The chain uses TRBV28 and TRBJ2-7; D might be TRBD1 (6 bases). Germline V gives CDR1 MDHEN, CDR2 SYDVKM. Trimming took off 4 bases at V and 1 base at J, with 8 bases between the two ends. The CDR3 spans 13 residues. CDR3 protein: CASSSGQSYEQYF. The CDR3 DNA reads as TGTGCCAGCAGTTCCGGACAGTCCTACGAGCAGTACTTC.

This clonotype was counted between two and nine times. This chain uses TRBV20-1 with TRBJ2-3, with TRBD2 matching 15 bases. With 3 bases clipped from V and 6 bases from J, the junction kept 13 bases outside the gene matches. Germline lookup yields CDR1 DFQATT and CDR2 SNEGSKA (reference sequence). This CDR3 is built from 18 residues. The CDR3 nucleotides are TGCAGTGCTAGTGCCAGGGGACTAGCGGGAGGCCATGGGGATACGCAGTATTTT. Amino acid sequence: CSASARGLAGGHGDTQYF.

The V gene is TRBV19, the J gene TRBJ1-2; possibly TRBD1 for D (6 bases). Trimming pared 5 bases from V and 8 bases from J, leaving 9 bases between. Germline lookup yields CDR1 LNHDA and CDR2 SQIVND (reference sequence). The CDR3 runs to 11 residues. CDR3 bases: TGTGCCAGTAGTGTCGACAGGGGCTACACCTTC. Encoded protein: CASSVDRGYTF. Full variable domain (rest looked up from reference TRBV19 and TRBJ1-2): DGGITQSPKYLFRKEGQNVTLSCEQNLNHDAMYWYRQDPGQGLRLIYYSQIVNDFQKGDIAEGYSVSREKKESFPLTVTSAQKNPTAFYLCASSVDRGYTFGSGTRLTVV.

In its sample, this clonotype was seen many times. The chain links TRBV19 to TRBJ2-2; the D is unclear. The CDR3 runs 16 residues. V lost 0 bases to trimming and J lost 4 bases, with 12 bases between them. The V gene's germline CDR1 is LNHDA and CDR2 SQIVND (reference sequence). CDR3 in amino acids: CASSIDFRPPTGELFF. The CDR3 DNA is TGTGCCAGTAGTATAGATTTTCGACCACCCACCGGGGAGCTGTTTTTT. Full variable domain (missing parts from reference TRBV19 and TRBJ2-2): DGGITQSPKYLFRKEGQNVTLSCEQNLNHDAMYWYRQDPGQGLRLIYYSQIVNDFQKGDIAEGYSVSREKKESFPLTVTSAQKNPTAFYLCASSIDFRPPTGELFFGEGSRLTVL.

This clonotype appeared many times. V usage is TRBV7-3 and J usage is TRBJ2-1; D may match TRBD1 or TRBD2 (5 bases each). V gave up 0 bases and J gave up 4 bases, with 10 bases separating them. The CDR3 runs 15 residues. The germline CDR1 and CDR2 sequences are SGHTA and FQGTGA. The CDR3 sequence is CASSLTPGTYNEQFF. As DNA, the CDR3 is TGTGCCAGCAGCTTAACGCCGGGGACGTACAATGAGCAGTTCTTC.

This clonotype was counted many times. The CDR3 here is CAISESEITNYGYTF. The CDR3 region has the DNA TGTGCCATCAGTGAGTCAGAAATTACTAACTATGGCTACACCTTC. V usage is TRBV10-3 and J usage is TRBJ1-2; D gene unclear. The CDR3 contains 15 residues. V was cut by 0 bases and J by 0 bases, with 8 bases left in between. The germline V gene encodes CDR1 ENHRY and CDR2 SYGVKD.

This clonotype was seen a few times. This rearrangement joins TRBV3-1 to TRBJ2-1, with D possibly being TRBD2 (6 bases). The V gene lost 1 base and the J gene lost 15 bases, with 19 bases spanning the gap. From germline, CDR1 is LGHDT and CDR2 YNNKEL (reference sequence). The CDR3 loop spans 14 amino acids. The CDR3 spells CASSQVVSGNSVFF. The CDR3, as DNA: TGTGCCAGCAGCCAAGTGGTTAGCGGCAATAGCGTGTTCTTC.

The chain recombines TRBV7-8 with TRBJ2-5; D unclear. Germline V gene data show CDR1 as SGHVS and CDR2 as FQNEAQ. The CDR3 sequence is 12 residues long. Trimming took off 5 bases at V and 2 bases at J, with 6 bases between the two ends. Here the CDR3 DNA reads TGTGCCAGCAGCACTATTCAAGAGACCCAGTACTTC. It translates to CASSTIQETQYF.

This clonotype was recorded many times. The genes are TRBV2 and TRBJ2-1; no definite D call. The germline gives CDR1 SNHLY, CDR2 FYNNEI. The CDR3 sequence is 15 residues long. Trimming stripped 6 bases from V and 3 bases from J, with 15 bases between. The CDR3 nucleotides are TGTGCCAGCAGACAACGAGACGAAAGCTACAATGAGCAGTTCTTC. Its translation: CASRQRDESYNEQFF.

The rearrangement uses TRBV28 and TRBJ1-5; D is uncertain. The germline V and J ends were trimmed by 5 bases and 7 bases, with 18 bases remaining between them. Per the germline V gene, CDR1 is MDHEN and CDR2 is SYDVKM. The CDR3 runs to 15 residues. The CDR3 reads CASSPYQRHRQPQHF. CDR3 DNA sequence: TGTGCCAGCAGTCCCTATCAAAGACATCGGCAGCCCCAGCATTTT. Full variable domain (outside the CDR3, taken from reference TRBV28 and TRBJ1-5): DVKVTQSSRYLVKRTGEKVFLECVQDMDHENMFWYRQDPGLGLRLIYFSYDVKMKEKGDIPEGYSVSREKKERFSLILESASTNQTSMYLCASSPYQRHRQPQHFGDGTRLSIL.

This clonotype was seen many times. The J gene is TRBJ2-7, the V gene TRBV7-9; no definite D call. This CDR3 has 13 amino acids. Trimming cost V 2 bases and J 6 bases, with 11 bases left between them. In germline, CDR1 is SEHNR, CDR2 FQNEAQ (reference sequence). CDR3 region: CASSLSVGLEQYF. The DNA of the CDR3 is TGTGCCAGCAGCTTATCAGTTGGCCTCGAGCAGTACTTC.

This clonotype was recorded many times. The chain uses TRBV20-1 and TRBJ2-5; 8 bases map to TRBD2. The junction had 13 bases not matched to a gene; V was cut back by 3 bases and J by 1 base. This CDR3 has 17 amino acids. Per germline, CDR1 DFQATT and CDR2 SNEGSKA (reference sequence). DNA of the CDR3: TGCAGTGCTAGTGGTGGGAATATCGGGAGGGCCCAAGAGACCCAGTACTTC. It specifies CSASGGNIGRAQETQYF.

This clonotype was seen many times. The rearrangement uses TRBV27 and TRBJ2-7; the match to TRBD1 covers 8 bases. Germline CDR1 is MNHEY and CDR2 is SMNVEV (reference sequence). V lost 3 bases to trimming and J lost 2 bases; unmatched junction nucleotides: 3. CDR3 length equals 14 residues. This CDR3 is CASSFQDRAYEQYF. The CDR3 DNA reads TGTGCCAGCAGTTTCCAGGACAGGGCCTACGAGCAGTACTTC.

In this sample, this clonotype turned up many times. The genes are TRBV30 and TRBJ1-2, with D unclear. V was cut by 2 bases and J by 0 bases, with 16 bases left in between. Germline V gene sequence: CDR1 GTSNPN, CDR2 SVGIG (reference sequence). This CDR3 region has 16 residues. CDR3 DNA sequence: TGTGCCTGGAGTCGGACTCCCTCAAGGGCTAACTATGGCTACACCTTC. This encodes CAWSRTPSRANYGYTF.

This clonotype was found many times. The V and J genes are TRBV18 and TRBJ1-4, with D tentatively TRBD1 (5 bases). Trimming removed 3 bases from V and 0 bases from J, with 11 bases in between. Germline lookup yields CDR1 KGHSH and CDR2 LQKENI. The CDR3 runs 16 residues. The chain's CDR3 is CASSPRGVSTNEKLFF. The CDR3 DNA follows: TGTGCCAGCTCACCTCGGGGGGTATCAACTAATGAAAAACTGTTTTTT.

CDR3: CAISERGIIADTQYF. CDR3 sequence (DNA): TGTGCCATCAGTGAGAGGGGGATAATCGCAGATACGCAGTATTTT. The chain couples TRBV10-3 to TRBJ2-3; the D gene is possibly TRBD1 (6 bases). The CDR3 runs 15 residues. Between the trimmed V and J ends, which lost 2 bases and 4 bases, there was a span of 13 bases. Germline CDR1 is ENHRY and CDR2 is SYGVKD.

This clonotype was counted a few times. The chain links TRBV20-1 to TRBJ2-3; D uncertain. Germline V gene sequence: CDR1 DFQATT, CDR2 SNEGSKA (reference sequence). Trimming shortened V by 5 bases and J by 0 bases, and 15 bases separated the two germline ends. CDR3 size: 15 residues. DNA of the CDR3: TGCAGTGCTCAACTGACCACGTCTAGCACAGATACGCAGTATTTT. This gives the protein CSAQLTTSSTDTQYF.

The table lists this clonotype with many counts. The genes are TRBV11-3 and TRBJ2-1, with 7 bases lining up with TRBD2. The trim removed 3 bases at V and 6 bases at J, leaving 5 bases unmatched. The CDR3 extends over 14 amino acids. Germline V gene data show CDR1 as SGHNT and CDR2 as YENEEA. The CDR3 sequence: CASSFLRESNEQFF. The CDR3 DNA follows: TGTGCCAGCAGCTTTTTGCGGGAGAGCAATGAGCAGTTCTTC.

This clonotype was seen at least ten times. The CDR3 protein is CASSLREKSYGYTF. The DNA for the CDR3 is TGTGCCAGCAGTTTGCGGGAAAAGAGCTATGGCTACACCTTC. The rearrangement links TRBV28 to TRBJ1-2; unclear D gene. CDR3 length equals 14 residues. CDR1 is MDHEN, CDR2 SYDVKM, per germline. V lost 3 bases, J lost 4 bases, and 12 bases lay in between.

This clonotype was observed many times. J is TRBJ2-7 and V is TRBV3-1; the match to TRBD2 covers 10 bases. V dropped 4 bases and J dropped 6; count of bases not matched to a gene: 9. In germline, CDR1 is LGHDT, CDR2 YNNKEL (reference sequence). This CDR3 contains 15 residues. In nucleotides, the CDR3 is TGTGCCAGCAGCCTCGGGACTAGCGAGCGCAGCGAGCAGTACTTC. It codes for CASSLGTSERSEQYF.

In its sample, this clonotype was seen a few times. This chain uses TRBV3-1 with TRBJ1-5, with D perhaps TRBD1 (5 bases). Germline V gene lookup returns CDR1 LGHDT and CDR2 YNNKEL (reference sequence). Trimming removed 1 base at V and 3 bases at J, with 7 bases between. This CDR3 has 14 amino acids. The CDR3 DNA sequence: TGTGCCAGCAGCCAAGGAGGGGCCAATCAGCCCCAGCATTTT. Amino acid sequence: CASSQGGANQPQHF. The full variable domain, with the rest looked up from reference TRBV3-1 and TRBJ1-5, is DTAVSQTPKYLVTQMGNDKSIKCEQNLGHDTMYWYKQDSKKFLKIMFSYNNKELIINETVPNRFSPKSPDKAHLNLHINSLELGDSAVYFCASSQGGANQPQHFGDGTRLSIL.

This clonotype showed up many times. J is TRBJ2-5 and V is TRBV11-2; 14 bases fit TRBD2. In germline, CDR1 is SGHAT, CDR2 FQNNGV. Trimming took 3 bases from V and 7 from J; bases not matched to a gene: 7. The CDR3 totals 16 residues. CDR3: CASSFGTSGGSWTQYF. The CDR3 coding sequence is TGTGCCAGCAGCTTTGGGACTAGCGGGGGCAGCTGGACCCAGTACTTC.

This chain joins TRBV19 and TRBJ1-2; the D is unclear. CDR3 length equals 12 residues. V shed 4 bases and J shed 3 bases, with 6 bases lying between them. The germline gives CDR1 LNHDA, CDR2 SQIVND (reference sequence). CDR3 amino acids: CASSNGYYGYTF. The CDR3 region has the DNA TGTGCCAGTAGTAATGGATACTATGGCTACACCTTC.

The rearrangement joins TRBV24-1 to TRBJ2-7; 9 nucleotides line up with TRBD1. Germline CDR1 reads KGHDR; CDR2 reads SFDVKD. With V trimmed by 3 bases and J by 2 bases, 10 bases remained unmatched. The CDR3 has 17 residues. In nucleotides, the CDR3 is TGTGCCACCAGTGATGACACAGGGACAGGGAGCCCCTACGAGCAGTACTTC. Translated: CATSDDTGTGSPYEQYF.

This chain connects TRBV18 to TRBJ1-5; 9 nucleotides agree with TRBD1. V was clipped by 3 bases and J by 6 bases; unmatched bases: 6. This CDR3 is built from 15 residues. Germline V lookup: CDR1 KGHSH, CDR2 LQKENI. CDR3 nucleotides: TGTGCCAGCTCACCGGGGGACAGGGCACTTCAGCCCCAGCATTTT. It encodes CASSPGDRALQPQHF.

This clonotype was detected only a few times. The V gene is TRBV7-3, the J gene TRBJ2-1; 7 bases match TRBD2. Germline assignment: CDR1 SGHTA and CDR2 FQGTGA. The CDR3 is made up of 16 amino acids. The V gene end was trimmed by 5 bases and the J gene end by 3 bases; junction bases not matched to a gene: 10. This chain's CDR3 is CASSPHGLDFYNEQFF. The CDR3 DNA sequence: TGTGCCAGCAGCCCTCACGGACTAGACTTCTACAATGAGCAGTTCTTC.

The chain uses TRBV6-1 and TRBJ2-7; the match to TRBD2 covers 8 bases. This CDR3 spans 14 amino acids. Trimming cost V 5 bases and J 6 bases; bases outside gene matches: 9. Per germline, CDR1 MNHNS and CDR2 SASEGT. This CDR3 reads CASSWAGRASEQYF. In DNA, the CDR3 is TGTGCCAGCAGTTGGGCCGGGAGGGCGAGCGAGCAGTACTTC.

Concerning this clonotype: A much larger clone differs by one base, so this may be a read error. This rearrangement joins TRBV2 to TRBJ2-1, with D maybe TRBD2 (6 bases). Trimming cost V 8 bases and J 2 bases, with 19 bases left between them. CDR3 length equals 16 residues. The germline gives CDR1 SNHLY, CDR2 FYNNEI. The CDR3 sequence is CASSTGSGTAYNEQFF. For the CDR3, the DNA is TGTGCCAGCTCGACCGGGAGCGGAACCGCCTACAATGAGCAGTTCTTC.